The 2 T cell receptor beta chains below come from one sample, sequenced in a study of vaccination and CD4 T cells after COVID-19 (dated by TCRdb to between 2020 and 2023). The sample's treatment or condition label, decoded: approximately nine-day PBMC culture with coronavirus spike peptide pools or control peptides (ViraFEST assay). The library was made by PCR. Sequencer: Illumina iSeq 100. TCR sequencing of DNA from cultured CD4+ T cells used the Oncomine TCR Beta short-read assay at the Johns Hopkins FTIC core. TCRdb handled the public reads itself, with Q25 trimming in fastp and clone calling in MiXCR, and kept productive beta chains. Rows are unified per CDR3 protein, each entry keeping the most common DNA and genes. The sample profile shows approximately 20,000 distinct CDR3 sequences; roughly 23% of them were found once. Clones ranked in the top ten supply roughly 8% of the sample. Which antigens these TCRs recognize remains unknown.

Sequencing used cultured CD4+ T cells from blood. Receptors originate from a human donor with COVID-19.

A few counts support this clonotype. The CDR3: CASSSRAGTRSEQYF. CDR3 coding DNA: TGTGCCAGCAGCTCCCGCGCCGGGACTAGATCCGAGCAGTACTTC. The chain is built from TRBV5-4 and TRBJ2-7, with TRBD2 identical over 8 bases. The CDR3 has 15 amino acids. CDR1 is SGHNT, CDR2 YYREEE, per germline (reference sequence). J lost 6 bases, V lost 3 bases, and 11 bases had no gene match.

This clonotype was picked up a small number of times. This chain connects TRBV2 to TRBJ1-6; D ambiguous. V was trimmed by 0 bases and J by 9 bases, leaving 12 bases between them. Germline V gene data show CDR1 as SNHLY and CDR2 as FYNNEI. The length of the CDR3 is 15 residues. The CDR3 sequence: CASSEARGLASPLHF. Written as DNA, the CDR3 is TGTGCCAGCAGTGAAGCGCGGGGATTAGCTTCACCCCTCCACTTT.